This T cell receptor (beta chain) comes out of a study of CD8 T cells in Susac syndrome. Overall study findings and caveats: As acknowledged by the study, its TCR sequencing and HLA analysis included a relatively small number of individuals.

RNA was extracted with the RNeasy kit, and a quantity of roughly 0.45 to 1 ug was reverse transcribed using random hexamers. Amplification of TCR beta CDR3 by immunoSEQ multiplex PCR spanned 54 Vbeta and 13 Jbeta. TCRdb re-called the immunoSEQ multiplex PCR reads with MiXCR, one entry per CDR3 protein. The sample has about 300,000 distinct CDR3 sequences; approximately 85% are singletons. Patients with stable or active relapsing-remitting disease, all of them treatment-naive, made up the multiple sclerosis controls. Notes on this clonotype: Its antigen is unknown.

Germline values: CDR1 MDHEN, CDR2 SYDVKM. The CDR3 consists of 14 residues. V gave up 7 bases and J gave up 5 bases, with 14 bases separating them. The chain links TRBV28 to TRBJ1-4; D is unclear. The source is a human donor with multiple sclerosis. The material sequenced was CD8+ T cells from PBMCs. In nucleotides, the CDR3 is TGTGCCAGCACTCTTCCCAGGAACAATGAAAAACTGTTTTTT. Protein sequence: CASTLPRNNEKLFF. The complete variable domain, with remaining parts taken from reference TRBV28 and TRBJ1-4, reads DVKVTQSSRYLVKRTGEKVFLECVQDMDHENMFWYRQDPGLGLRLIYFSYDVKMKEKGDIPEGYSVSREKKERFSLILESASTNQTSMYLCASTLPRNNEKLFFGSGTQLSVL.